This T cell receptor (beta chain) is drawn from a study of blood T cell repertoires in COVID-19. Study in general: Samples taken during acute and convalescent COVID-19 were collected in the United States, Italy and Spain. From T cells, B-cell-depleted T cells, or PBMCs came the material, which was cDNA or gDNA.

The authors' processing: How many nucleated cells were present was estimated from reference gene primer amplification. Profiling relied on immunoSEQ multiplex PCR, and the TCRdb table lists in-frame clones only, not all of them. V and J calls and clone size follow that table, whereas D and trimming were derived from the DNA. The sample contains about 160,000 clones, 85% to 90% of which appear only once. In regard to this clone: An end of the junction does not agree with germline; a read error may underlie this.

The CDR3 contains 14 residues. Germline V gene lookup returns CDR1 MNHEY and CDR2 SMNVEV (reference sequence). The sample was peripheral blood. The chain joins TRBV27 to TRBJ1-4; D remains ambiguous. This TCR was sampled from a man in his late teens or twenties with COVID-19, enrolled during active disease. CDR3 DNA sequence: TGTGCCAGCAGCCCGTCCGGGAATTGGGAAAAACTGCTTTTT. Translated: CASSPSGNWEKLLF.